This TCR beta chain was found in a study of cytomegalovirus exposure and HLA in healthy donors. CDR1 and CDR2 from the germline V gene are SGHNT and YYREEE (reference sequence). This CDR3 contains 14 residues. Trimming cost V 4 bases and J 5 bases; bases outside gene matches: 5. Study-level findings and limits: Researchers counted 164 TCR beta chains as cytomegalovirus-associated.

Clones were read by immunoSEQ multiplex PCR, and TCRdb kept only the in-frame ones, dropping some. In the table there are 56,000 or so clones, around nine tenths of which are singletons. Note on this clone: The antigen is undetermined.

The sample consisted of PBMCs. The chain uses TRBV5-4 and TRBJ1-4, with 7 nucleotides matching TRBD1. The TCR originated in a man aged 18 to 30 in good health and CMV-seronegative. CDR3 in DNA: TGTGCCAGCAGCACGGGGACAGCGAATGAAAAACTGTTTTTT. Residues: CASSTGTANEKLFF.